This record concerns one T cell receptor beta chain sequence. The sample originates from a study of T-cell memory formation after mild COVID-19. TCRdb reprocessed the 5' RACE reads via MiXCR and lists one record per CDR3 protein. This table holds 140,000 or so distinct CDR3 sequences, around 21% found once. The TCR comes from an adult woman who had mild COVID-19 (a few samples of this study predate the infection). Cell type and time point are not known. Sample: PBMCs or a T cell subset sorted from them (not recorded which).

The CDR3 is CASSLTSGGEFEQFF. The DNA for the CDR3 is TGTGCCAGCAGCTTAACAAGCGGGGGGGAGTTTGAGCAGTTCTTC. J is TRBJ2-1 and V is TRBV7-3, with 10 bases identical to TRBD2. The CDR3 sequence is 15 residues long. With 0 bases clipped from V and 9 bases from J, the junction kept 5 bases outside the gene matches. From germline, CDR1 is SGHTA and CDR2 FQGTGA.